This TCR beta chain was identified in a study of OX40 agonist ivuxolimab in advanced cancers. Background on the study: Clinicians treated patients with ivuxolimab, an agonistic anti-OX40 (CD134) antibody. Patients enrolled in dose escalation were diagnosed with hepatocellular carcinoma, melanoma, renal cell or head and neck cancer.

Data came from immunoSEQ multiplex PCR; TCRdb stores just in-frame clones and leaves some out. Among about 85,000 clones listed, 86% were seen once. Trimming cost V 4 bases and J 0 bases, with 10 bases left between them. CDR1 and CDR2 from the germline V gene are LGHNA and YNFKEQ. CDR3 length: 15 residues. The sample in question was CD4+ or CD8+ T cells sorted from blood, obtained in a trial of the OX40 agonist ivuxolimab. The chain uses TRBV4-2 and TRBJ1-3; D call uncertain. The clonotype was recovered from an adult with an advanced solid tumor such as melanoma, head and neck, liver or kidney cancer. In DNA form, the CDR3 reads TGTGCCAGCAGCCCTACGGGAAACTCTGGAAACACCATATATTTT. It encodes CASSPTGNSGNTIYF.